Only a few counts were recorded for the clone carrying this TCR beta chain. No antigen is known for it. This specimen comes from a study of beta chain features in type 1 diabetes. Study-wide context: Age, gender and cell yields were alike across patients and healthy donors. Points from the study as a whole: All four CD4+ subsets from Type 1 diabetes patients carried moderately but significantly shorter TCRB CDR3s. Type 1 diabetes patients had VDJ junctions that carried fewer insertions and more deletions.

The CDR3 length is 16 residues. Per germline, CDR1 SEHNR and CDR2 FQNEAQ (reference sequence). Trimming removed 5 bases from V and 5 bases from J; junction bases left unmatched: 12. The isolated RNA, all of it, was reverse transcribed, so expressed TCRB transcripts were what got sequenced. Libraries were prepared by immunoSEQ multiplex PCR; TCRdb keeps only in-frame clonotypes and omits some of them. The data contain some 700,000 clones, roughly an eighth of them singletons. One heparinised blood draw averaging roughly 120 mL was given by each donor. CD45RO/CCR7/CD25/CD127/CD95/CD27 sorting isolated CD4+ naive, central memory, regulatory and stem cell-like memory cells.

The clonotype originates from a man in his late teens or twenties with type 1 diabetes. J is TRBJ2-7 and V is TRBV7-9, with 10 bases lining up with TRBD1. The sequenced material came from naive CD4+ T cells from blood. The CDR3, as DNA: TGTGCCAGCAGCCCCCCCCCGGGACAGGGGATCCACGAGCAGTACTTC. It translates to CASSPPPGQGIHEQYF.